These T cell receptor beta chains were read from a single sample in a study of B cell selection in AIRE deficiency. Libraries were prepared by immunoSEQ multiplex PCR; TCRdb keeps only in-frame clonotypes and omits some of them. Among about 18,000 clones listed, about 92% were seen once. The sequencing sample was made of CD4+CD25+ Tregs sorted from PBMCs. The receptors stem from a human donor in good health. Each CDR3 is given without its conserved first and last residue. D genes are given only for firm matches. Size is stated for part of the rows, as once, few or many counts, or as a class when the clone is expanded.

>once|.|TRBV4-2|TRBJ2-2
ASSPDWNFNTGELF
>.|.|TRBV5-1|TRBJ2-2
ASSPMTRANTGELF
>.|.|TRBV28|TRBJ2-7
ASSSAAQGPYEQY
>.|TRBD2|TRBV6-5|TRBJ2-2
ATRRLAGETGELF
>.|TRBD2|TRBV13|TRBJ2-5
ASSSLAGGRETQY
>.|.|TRBV15|TRBJ2-1
ATSRGPEQF
>.|TRBD1|TRBV28|TRBJ2-1
ASSFGGISGTGHNEQF
>few|.|TRBV6-5|TRBJ1-4
ASSYSRGIEKLF
>.|.|TRBV27|TRBJ2-2
ASKGLRNTGELF
>.|TRBD1|TRBV25-1|TRBJ1-2
ASSEAKGQGGIGYT
>.|TRBD2|TRBV7-2|TRBJ2-7
ASSGSGSYEQY
>.|.|TRBV11-2|TRBJ2-7
ASSLDRTVSGGYEQY
>.|.|TRBV9|TRBJ2-2
ASSVAGSGNTGELF
>.|TRBD2|TRBV28|TRBJ2-7
ATGGGSSVGYEQY
>.|.|TRBV10-3|TRBJ2-7
AISSTYEQY
>.|.|TRBV5-8|TRBJ2-1
ASRGFPSYNEQF
>.|TRBD2|TRBV5-1|TRBJ2-3
ASSGRAGELDTQY
>once|.|TRBV9|TRBJ2-3
ASSDRLSSSTDTQY
>.|.|TRBV28|TRBJ2-5
ASSPVGVAWETQY
>.|TRBD1|TRBV28|TRBJ2-7
ASSPRTGKGSEQY
>.|.|TRBV18|TRBJ1-1
ASSPATGLTRRAF
>.|TRBD2|TRBV28|TRBJ2-1
ASSGLAGAGEQF
>.|.|TRBV5-8|TRBJ2-5
ASSLRGETQY
>.|.|TRBV5-1|TRBJ1-3
ASSAGTAGNTIY
>once|.|TRBV4-2|TRBJ1-5
ASSQDAGATQPQH
>.|.|TRBV5-4|TRBJ2-5
ASSLWGEETQY
>.|TRBD1|TRBV10-3|TRBJ1-2
AISGGADGYT
>.|TRBD2|TRBV28|TRBJ2-7
ASNVVAGSYEQY
>.|.|TRBV30|TRBJ1-2
AWTGSGIGGYT
>.|.|TRBV7-3|TRBJ2-2
ASSSSSGELF
>.|.|TRBV5-1|TRBJ2-5
ASSLAIRGQETQY
>.|TRBD1|TRBV5-1|TRBJ2-1
ASSPGQPRADEQF
>few|.|TRBV28|TRBJ1-1
ASSPQGSRGTEAF
>.|.|TRBV11-3|TRBJ2-1
ASSLSGSYNEQF
>.|TRBD1|TRBV7-7|TRBJ2-1
ASSPGTGTYNEQF
>.|.|TRBV5-1|TRBJ2-3
ASSLDGDTQY
>.|.|TRBV4-2|TRBJ2-1
ASSQEIRVNEQF
>.|.|TRBV7-3|TRBJ2-1
ASSLFPSASDYNEQF
>.|.|TRBV30|TRBJ2-1
AWRVGGNSYNEQF
>.|TRBD2|TRBV9|TRBJ2-1
ASSGGLAGHNEQF
>.|TRBD1|TRBV23-1|TRBJ1-2
ASSQGQDRPNYGYT
>.|.|TRBV27|TRBJ1-3
ASRNRVDGNTIY
>.|.|TRBV19|TRBJ2-6
ADVTWGSGANVLT
>once|.|TRBV2|TRBJ1-1
ASSGHTLTNTEAF
>.|.|TRBV27|TRBJ2-2
ASSLSYTGELF
>.|.|TRBV29-1|TRBJ2-1
SVGHLVSHEQF
>.|TRBD2|TRBV7-3|TRBJ2-7
ASTAGGPYEQY
>.|.|TRBV27|TRBJ2-7
ASSLTKGGYEQY
>.|.|TRBV19|TRBJ1-6
ASSPQKGRQAPLH
>.|.|TRBV2|TRBJ1-1
ASRRTSQGTEAF
>.|.|TRBV18|TRBJ1-1
ASSSGAFNTEAF
>.|.|TRBV5-1|TRBJ2-1
ASSPGAGGEQF
>.|.|TRBV5-4|TRBJ1-2
ASSQDLTRPGYGYT
>.|.|TRBV7-2|TRBJ2-1
ASSSQGTSSYNEQF
>.|.|TRBV5-1|TRBJ2-7
ASSPAPGYYEQY